This is a list of T cell receptor beta chains from one sample in a study of T cells in Graves' hyperthyroidism and ophthalmopathy. Each CDR3 protein is one row after TCRdb ran MiXCR on the multiplex PCR reads. The sample holds approximately 520,000 distinct CDR3 sequences, approximately 25% seen once. Source material: blood. The source is a woman aged 25 to 45 with Graves' ophthalmopathy. Both conserved end residues are part of each CDR3. The D gene is left open where the match is weak. Expanded clones are given a class, and other clones once, few, many or no size at all.

d_call	v_call	clone_size	j_call	cdr3_aa	cdr3_nt
NA	TRBV18	many	TRBJ1-2	CASSPQERGYTF	TGTGCCAGCTCACCACAGGAGCGAGGCTACACCTTC
NA	TRBV6-2/TRBV6-3	NA	TRBJ2-7	CASREDRTNYEQYF	TGTGCCAGCAGGGAAGACAGAACAAACTACGAGCAGTACTTC
TRBD2	TRBV7-8	many	TRBJ2-7	CASRLTGSGGVEQYF	TGTGCCAGCAGGCTGACGGGTAGCGGGGGGGTGGAGCAGTACTTC
NA	TRBV19	NA	TRBJ1-1	CASSAEWKGNTEAFF	TGTGCCAGTAGTGCGGAATGGAAAGGGAACACTGAAGCTTTCTTT
NA	TRBV6-5	many	TRBJ2-4	CASSYSQGNIQYF	TGTGCCAGCAGTTACTCACAGGGAAACATTCAGTACTTC
NA	TRBV5-1	many	TRBJ1-1	CASSWRGDRKGTEAFF	TGCGCCAGCAGCTGGAGGGGTGACAGAAAGGGCACTGAAGCTTTCTTT
NA	TRBV11-2	many	TRBJ1-3	CASSHDGGGASGNTIYF	TGTGCCAGCAGCCACGATGGGGGGGGCGCTTCTGGAAACACCATATATTTT
NA	TRBV4-2	many	TRBJ1-1	CASSQPGPTEAFF	TGTGCCAGCAGCCAACCGGGGCCCACTGAAGCTTTCTTT
NA	TRBV15	many	TRBJ2-3	CATSRDPVVPSGDTQYF	TGTGCCACCAGCAGGGATCCGGTGGTACCCTCCGGAGATACGCAGTATTTT
TRBD1	TRBV5-1	NA	TRBJ2-7	CASSRDREYEQYF	TGCGCCAGCAGCCGGGACAGGGAATACGAGCAGTACTTC
NA	TRBV12-3/TRBV12-4	NA	TRBJ2-5	CASSLTKTGSQETQYF	TGTGCCAGCAGTTTAACAAAGACAGGTTCGCAAGAGACCCAGTACTTC
NA	TRBV11-2	NA	TRBJ2-5	CVSSLDEGTQCF	TGTGTCAGCAGCTTAGATGAGGGGACCCAGTGCTTC